The 32 T cell receptor beta chains reported below all come from one sample, sequenced in a study of blood T cell repertoires in COVID-19. Measured with immunoSEQ multiplex PCR; TCRdb has only the in-frame clones, and not every one. The table lists some 270,000 clones, around nine tenths of them singletons. The sequenced sample was peripheral blood. The receptors stem from a woman aged 55 to 70 who had recovered from COVID-19.

CDR3 residues: CSARDGTRGFF. The CDR3 DNA reads TGCAGTGCTAGAGATGGGACCAGGGGGTTCTTC. The V call is TRBV20-1, the J call TRBJ2-1, with a possible D match to TRBD1 (6 bases). Trimming removed 0 bases from V and 15 bases from J, with 12 bases in between. The CDR3 runs 11 residues. CDR1 and CDR2 from the germline V gene are DFQATT and SNEGSKA (reference sequence).

J is TRBJ1-2 and V is TRBV28; D is ambiguous. The CDR3 sequence is 12 residues long. Germline CDR1 MDHEN, CDR2 SYDVKM. V lost 6 bases to trimming and J lost 5 bases, with 10 bases between them. The CDR3 loop is CASSLDRYGYTF. CDR3 DNA: TGTGCCAGCAGCCTTGATCGGTATGGCTACACCTTC.

This clone was seen a handful of times. The chain recombines TRBV5-1 with TRBJ1-1, with a tentative D call TRBD1 (6 bases). The length of the CDR3 is 14 residues. Germline loops: CDR1 SGHRS, CDR2 YFSETQ. Trimming took off 4 bases at V and 4 bases at J, with 14 bases between the two ends. The CDR3 DNA sequence: TGCGCCAGCAGCCCGCAGGGGAGCGTCACTGAAGCTTTCTTT. This codes for CASSPQGSVTEAFF.

The J gene is TRBJ2-1, the V gene TRBV12-3 or TRBV12-4; no firm D call. The CDR3 runs 13 residues. Trimming cost V 5 bases and J 4 bases, with 9 bases left between them. CDR3 in amino acids: CASSLTEYNEQFF. The CDR3 coding sequence is TGTGCCAGCAGTCTAACAGAGTACAATGAGCAGTTCTTC.

The genes are TRBV18 and TRBJ1-3; TRBD1 is a possible D gene (6 bases). This CDR3 is built from 16 residues. V was trimmed by 4 bases and J by 0 bases, leaving 13 bases between them. Per germline, CDR1 KGHSH and CDR2 LQKENI. This CDR3 reads CASSQQGVYSGNTIYF. The CDR3 nucleotides read TGTGCCAGCTCACAACAGGGTGTCTACTCTGGAAACACCATATATTTT.

The genes are TRBV7-2 and TRBJ1-2; 8 bases are shared with TRBD1. Germline assignment: CDR1 SGHTA and CDR2 FQGNSA. The CDR3 extends over 15 amino acids. V lost 1 base to trimming and J lost 8 bases; unmatched junction nucleotides: 9. CDR3 protein: CASSLDSRGLRGYTF. The CDR3 DNA is TGTGCCAGCAGCTTAGATAGCAGGGGGCTAAGAGGCTACACCTTC.

At least ten counts were recorded for this clone. This chain joins TRBV9 and TRBJ1-2; 7 positions agree with TRBD1. CDR3 length equals 12 residues. Unmatched junction bases numbered 5, after V lost 6 bases and J lost 6 bases. The germline CDR1 and CDR2 sequences are SGDLS and YYNGEE. The DNA for the CDR3 is TGTGCCAGCACCCGGGACAGTAATGGCTACACCTTC. As protein: CASTRDSNGYTF.

The chain combines TRBV3-1 (or the pseudogene TRBV3-2) with TRBJ2-4; 12 nucleotides agree with TRBD2. The CDR3 has 15 amino acids. Germline V lookup: CDR1 LGHDT, CDR2 YNNKEL (reference sequence). V was pared by 4 bases and J by 7 bases, with 5 bases of the junction left unmatched. The CDR3 protein is CASSRPLAGGNIQYF. The CDR3 DNA follows: TGTGCCAGCAGCCGACCCCTAGCGGGGGGGAACATTCAGTACTTC.

The CDR3: CASSYSGTYEQYF. The CDR3 region has the DNA TGTGCCAGCAGTTATAGCGGAACCTACGAGCAGTACTTC. V and J are TRBV2 and TRBJ2-7; D possibly corresponds to TRBD2 (6 bases). There are 13 residues in the CDR3. Germline V gene lookup returns CDR1 SNHLY and CDR2 FYNNEI. V was cut by 5 bases and J by 2 bases, with 10 bases left in between. Full variable domain (rest looked up from reference TRBV2 and TRBJ2-7): EPEVTQTPSHQVTQMGQEVILRCVPISNHLYFYWYRQILGQKVEFLVSFYNNEISEKSEIFDDQFSVERPDGSNFTLKIRSTKLEDSAMYFCASSYSGTYEQYFGPGTRLTVT.

J is TRBJ1-3 and V is TRBV7-2; D is undetermined. The CDR3 has 15 amino acids. V gave up 1 base and J gave up 0 bases, with 7 bases separating them. Germline CDR1 reads SGHTA; CDR2 reads FQGNSA. CDR3 bases: TGTGCCAGCAGCTTAGAAGGCGGCTCTGGAAACACCATATATTTT. Residues: CASSLEGGSGNTIYF.

This clone turned up a few times. The CDR3 DNA is TGTGCTAGCTCGGGACACTTGAACACCGGGGAGCTGTTTTTT. It specifies CASSGHLNTGELFF. The J gene is TRBJ2-2, the V gene TRBV7-7, with a weak D call TRBD1 (6 bases). CDR1 and CDR2 (germline): SSHAT, FNYEAQ (reference sequence). This CDR3 region has 14 residues.

The V and J genes are TRBV11-3 and TRBJ2-5, with D possibly matching TRBD2 (6 bases). Per the germline V gene, CDR1 is SGHNT and CDR2 is YENEEA. V gave up 3 bases and J gave up 3 bases, with 14 bases separating them. The CDR3 loop spans 15 amino acids. The CDR3 DNA reads TGTGCCAGCAGCTTGGGGCGGAGGGCAGAAGAGACCCAGTACTTC. Residues: CASSLGRRAEETQYF. Full variable domain (remainder filled in from reference TRBV11-3 and TRBJ2-5): EAGVVQSPRYKIIEKKQPVAFWCNPISGHNTLYWYLQNLGQGPELLIRYENEEAVDDSQLPKDRFSAERLKGVDSTLKIQPAELGDSAVYLCASSLGRRAEETQYFGPGTRLLVL.

CDR3 sequence (DNA): TGTGCTAGTCGGCCACAGGCGGTTACCTACGAGCAGTACTTC. This encodes CASRPQAVTYEQYF. This chain connects TRBV19 to TRBJ2-7; possibly TRBD1 for D (5 bases). Germline V gives CDR1 LNHDA, CDR2 SQIVND (reference sequence). The CDR3 spans 14 residues.

The rearrangement uses TRBV14 and TRBJ1-4; D uncertain. Germline loops: CDR1 SGHDN, CDR2 FVKESK. This CDR3 contains 16 residues. Trimming shortened V by 1 base and J by 3 bases, and 12 bases separated the two germline ends. The CDR3 DNA follows: TGTGCCAGCAGCCAAGGCGGCGGTCGGGCTAATGAAAAACTGTTTTTT. Protein: CASSQGGGRANEKLFF.

The gene calls are TRBV28 and TRBJ1-2, with a weak D call TRBD1 (6 bases). The CDR3 is made up of 15 amino acids. Deletions cut 4 bases from V and 0 bases from J, with 12 bases between. Germline assignment: CDR1 MDHEN and CDR2 SYDVKM. CDR3 loop: CASSSTGIANYGYTF. CDR3 sequence (DNA): TGTGCCAGCAGTTCGACAGGAATAGCTAACTATGGCTACACCTTC.

The CDR3 DNA follows: TGTGCCAGCAGCCAACGAGGGGGCGGGAGGGTTACTGAAGCTTTCTTT. Translating gives CASSQRGGGRVTEAFF. This chain joins TRBV3-1 (or the pseudogene TRBV3-2) and TRBJ1-1; TRBD1 matches 7 bases. Germline V CDR1 and CDR2: LGHDT, YNNKEL (reference sequence). V trimming: 2 bases; J trimming: 5 bases; junction bases outside the gene matches: 11. CDR3 length: 16 residues.

The gene calls are TRBV6-5 and TRBJ2-2; D remains ambiguous. CDR1 and CDR2 (germline): MNHEY, SVGAGI. This CDR3 has 15 residues. V gave up 2 bases and J gave up 0 bases, with 7 bases separating them. CDR3 sequence (DNA): TGTGCCAGCAGTTACGGCAACGCGAACACCGGGGAGCTGTTTTTT. It yields the protein CASSYGNANTGELFF.

The chain carries TRBV7-8 and TRBJ1-1; D might be TRBD1 (6 bases). The V gene lost 4 bases and the J gene lost 7 bases, with 19 bases spanning the gap. The germline V gene has CDR1 SGHVS and CDR2 FQNEAQ. This CDR3 contains 15 residues. The chain's CDR3 is CASSSPTGRWDEAFF. CDR3 DNA: TGTGCCAGCAGCTCACCGACAGGCAGATGGGATGAAGCTTTCTTT.

The chain couples TRBV7-6 to TRBJ2-1, with 12 bases fitting TRBD2. V lost 3 bases to trimming and J lost 7 bases; unmatched junction nucleotides: 7. The CDR3 is made up of 16 amino acids. The V gene's germline CDR1 is SGHVS and CDR2 FNYEAQ. CDR3 protein: CASSFSTSGGTNEQFF. The CDR3 nucleotides are TGTGCCAGCAGCTTCTCGACTAGCGGGGGAACGAATGAGCAGTTCTTC.

J is TRBJ1-5 and V is TRBV7-2, with D perhaps matching TRBD1 (6 bases). CDR3 length: 16 residues. Per germline, CDR1 SGHTA and CDR2 FQGNSA. Trimming shortened V by 1 base and J by 6 bases, and 16 bases separated the two germline ends. CDR3 sequence (DNA): TGTGCCAGCAGCTTAGGTTACCAGGGGCAGAGTCAGCCCCAGCATTTT. The encoded protein is CASSLGYQGQSQPQHF.

The genes are TRBV29-1 and TRBJ2-5, with a tentative D call TRBD2 (5 bases). The length of the CDR3 is 11 residues. The germline V gene encodes CDR1 SQVTM and CDR2 ANQGSEA. V lost 6 bases and J 6 bases, leaving 11 bases between the germline ends. The CDR3 DNA reads TGCAGCGTCAGGACGGGAAAGACCCAGTACTTC. Protein sequence: CSVRTGKTQYF.

The chain is built from TRBV6-6 and TRBJ2-3; possible D gene TRBD1, 6 bases. The length of the CDR3 is 16 residues. V was cut by 6 bases and J by 2 bases, with 18 bases left in between. CDR1 and CDR2 from the germline V gene are MNHNY and SVGAGI (reference sequence). CDR3 bases: TGTGCCAGCAGCCCATACAGGGTTTCTTTCACAGATACGCAGTATTTT. As protein: CASSPYRVSFTDTQYF.

The rearrangement joins TRBV28 to TRBJ2-3; D perhaps matches TRBD1 (6 bases). Germline values: CDR1 MDHEN, CDR2 SYDVKM. V lost 3 bases, J lost 9 bases, and 16 bases lay in between. There are 14 residues in the CDR3. The CDR3 loop reads CASSLPQGSQTQYF. The CDR3 DNA reads as TGTGCCAGCAGTTTGCCCCAGGGGTCCCAAACGCAGTATTTT. Combining the CDR3 with reference TRBV28 and TRBJ2-3 gives the whole variable domain DVKVTQSSRYLVKRTGEKVFLECVQDMDHENMFWYRQDPGLGLRLIYFSYDVKMKEKGDIPEGYSVSREKKERFSLILESASTNQTSMYLCASSLPQGSQTQYFGPGTRLTVL.

The chain joins TRBV27 to TRBJ2-2; tentatively, D is TRBD2 (6 bases). Germline V lookup: CDR1 MNHEY, CDR2 SMNVEV (reference sequence). This CDR3 has 14 amino acids. The V gene lost 2 bases and the J gene lost 3 bases, with 7 bases spanning the gap. CDR3 region: CASSLRGYTGELFF. The CDR3, as DNA: TGTGCCAGCAGTTTACGGGGGTACACCGGGGAGCTGTTTTTT.

This clone was seen once. J is TRBJ1-6 and V is TRBV10-3, with TRBD1 as a possible D gene (5 bases). V lost 11 bases, J lost 9 bases, and 20 bases lay in between. CDR1 is ENHRY and CDR2 is SYGVKD in the germline V gene. The CDR3 spans 14 residues. The CDR3 nucleotides are TGTGCCGCCGGGGGAGGAGCTGAGGGTTCACCCCTCCACTTT. Translated: CAAGGGAEGSPLHF.

There are a few counts of this clone. The chain has TRBV4-3 and TRBJ2-2; D is perhaps TRBD1 (5 bases). V shed 4 bases and J shed 6 bases, with 15 bases lying between them. Germline CDR1 LGHNA, CDR2 YSLEER. The CDR3 is 15 residues long. CDR3 protein: CASSRVGPDAGELFF. For the CDR3, the DNA is TGCGCCAGCAGCCGCGTGGGGCCCGATGCCGGGGAGCTGTTTTTT.

This clone came up many times. The chain joins TRBV15 to TRBJ2-1, with D maybe TRBD1 (6 bases). The germline V gene encodes CDR1 LNHNV and CDR2 YYDKDF (reference sequence). CDR3 length: 14 amino acids. V dropped 1 base and J dropped 9 bases, with 13 bases sitting between them. The CDR3 spells CATSRGLGAGEQFF. The DNA of the CDR3 is TGTGCCACCAGCAGAGGATTGGGGGCTGGTGAGCAGTTCTTC.

V and J are TRBV4-2 and TRBJ2-7; 7 bases map to TRBD1. This CDR3 is 15 amino acids long. V shed 3 bases and J 4 bases; nucleotides not matched to a gene: 9. Germline loops: CDR1 LGHNA, CDR2 YNFKEQ. The DNA for the CDR3 is TGTGCCAGCAGCCAGCCCGGGACAGTGAGGTACGAGCAGTACTTC. Protein product: CASSQPGTVRYEQYF.

This clone was seen only once. This chain joins TRBV4-3 and TRBJ2-7, with D unclear. V lost 3 bases, J lost 6 bases, and 15 bases lay in between. The germline gives CDR1 LGHNA, CDR2 YSLEER. The length of the CDR3 is 14 residues. The CDR3 coding sequence is TGCGCCAGCAGCCATCTCATTTCTAGAGGCGAGCAGTACTTC. Residues: CASSHLISRGEQYF.

The chain couples TRBV5-4 to TRBJ1-4; D might be TRBD1 (5 bases). This CDR3 spans 16 amino acids. CDR1 is SGHNT, CDR2 YYREEE, per germline (reference sequence). Trimming removed 5 bases from V and 11 bases from J, with 25 bases in between. The CDR3 protein is CASSSNHIGGVEKLFF. As DNA, the CDR3 is TGTGCCAGCAGTTCAAATCATATCGGAGGGGTTGAGAAACTGTTTTTT.

Here the CDR3 reads CASSRTGGHSGNTIYF. The CDR3 bases are TGTGCCAGCAGCCGGACAGGGGGACACTCTGGAAACACCATATATTTT. The J gene is TRBJ1-3, the V gene TRBV7-9; 10 nucleotides line up with TRBD1. In germline, CDR1 is SEHNR, CDR2 FQNEAQ (reference sequence). J gave up 0 bases and V 5 bases, and 4 bases lay outside the gene matches. The CDR3 contains 16 residues.

This clone was observed once. The genes are TRBV7-8 and TRBJ2-3; the D gene is possibly TRBD2 (5 bases). Germline lookup yields CDR1 SGHVS and CDR2 FQNEAQ. V was cut by 2 bases and J by 2 bases, with 14 bases left in between. The CDR3 runs 16 residues. This CDR3 is CASSLQSGFATDTQYF. The CDR3 DNA is TGTGCCAGCAGCTTACAAAGCGGCTTCGCCACAGATACGCAGTATTTT.